The clone carrying this T cell receptor (beta chain) was seen repeatedly, ten times or more. Its antigen is unknown. The data are from a study of early T cells in non-severe SARS-CoV-2 infection. Study background: It was bulk RNA from unsorted whole blood that was sequenced, and the chains were unpaired. Study outcomes and limitations: Sequences matched to VDJdb favored anti-spike CD8 responses, while private and CD4 specificities were missed.

Individual cDNA molecules carried attached unique molecular identifiers. TCRdb re-derived calls from the 5' RACE reads in MiXCR, one entry per CDR3 protein. The sample lists more than 60,000 distinct CDR3 sequences, 4.9% seen once, with just under 5% in the top ten. J was trimmed by 0 bases and V by 4 bases; bases with no gene match: 8. Germline CDR1 ENHRY, CDR2 SYGVKD. The CDR3 has 16 amino acids. The chain combines TRBV10-3 with TRBJ1-1; 7 bases fit TRBD1. Sequenced sample: whole blood. The source of this sequence is an adult who was a healthcare worker with PCR-confirmed SARS-CoV-2 infection or an uninfected control (not recorded which). The CDR3 loop reads CAISGGTDRLNTEAFF. Written as DNA, the CDR3 is TGTGCCATCAGTGGGGGGACAGACCGATTGAACACTGAAGCTTTCTTT.